This T cell receptor (beta chain) was captured in a study of blood T cells in healthy people across ages. The germline V and J ends were trimmed by 3 bases and 0 bases, with 12 bases remaining between them. The germline gives CDR1 DFQATT, CDR2 SNEGSKA (reference sequence). The CDR3 length is 16 residues. Every sample yielded at least 6.5 million isolated PBMCs. Next came a second PCR, run for about 6 to 12 cycles, which used a sample-barcoded 5' primer along with a J-beta primer mix. Each cDNA was tagged by a template-switch adaptor containing 12 random nucleotides. TCRdb processed the 5' RACE reads anew with MiXCR; each CDR3 protein has one entry. The sample includes about 800,000 distinct CDR3 sequences, 35% to 60% seen only once; the top ten take over 15%.

Sample: blood. The genes are TRBV20-1 and TRBJ2-6, with D possibly matching TRBD1 (5 bases). The source is an older man in good health. This chain's CDR3 is CSARFQGHSGANVLTF. CDR3 in DNA: TGCAGTGCTAGGTTCCAGGGCCACTCTGGGGCCAACGTCCTGACTTTC.